The next 9 T cell receptor beta chains were all read from a single sample in a study of blood T cells in healthy people across ages. Combining a sample-barcoded 5' primer with a J-beta primer mix, a second PCR ran for roughly 6 to 11 cycles. TCRdb analysed the 5' RACE reads with MiXCR anew, one entry per CDR3 protein. The sample has some 760,000 distinct CDR3 sequences; more than 20% are singletons. These same records also appear under a second study, on T cells of mothers and their children.

The sample taken for sequencing was blood. These receptors were obtained from a boy aged 10-17 years in good health.

The CDR3 sequence: CATSVGAYNEQFF. The DNA for the CDR3 is TGTGCCACCAGTGTAGGGGCCTACAATGAGCAGTTCTTC. The rearrangement uses TRBV24-1 and TRBJ2-1; TRBD1 is a possible D gene (5 bases). The CDR3 runs to 13 residues. Germline V lookup: CDR1 KGHDR, CDR2 SFDVKD. V dropped 5 bases and J dropped 2 bases, with 6 bases sitting between them.

V is TRBV4-2 and J is TRBJ2-7; 9 bases align to TRBD1. The CDR3 sequence is 17 residues long. With V trimmed by 3 bases and J by 4 bases, 13 bases remained unmatched. Germline V gene lookup returns CDR1 LGHNA and CDR2 YNFKEQ. CDR3 sequence: CASSQIASRDREYEQYF. The CDR3 DNA sequence: TGTGCCAGCAGCCAGATAGCTTCCCGGGACAGGGAGTACGAGCAGTACTTC.

This rearrangement joins TRBV3-1 to TRBJ2-7; D is possibly TRBD1 (5 bases). The DNA end is more similar to TRBJ2-1, so the J call may be wrong. Germline V gene data show CDR1 as LGHDT and CDR2 as YNNKEL (reference sequence). This CDR3 region has 12 residues. CDR3 protein: CASSQGLREQFF. The DNA for the CDR3 is TGTGCCAGCAGCCAGGGGCTGCGTGAGCAGTTCTTC.

This clonotype was counted once. The chain has TRBV10-2 and TRBJ2-1; TRBD1 matches at 9 bases. The V gene end was trimmed by 6 bases and the J gene end by 6 bases; junction bases not matched to a gene: 9. Looked up from germline, CDR1 is WSHSY and CDR2 is SAAADI. The CDR3 sequence is 15 residues long. The CDR3 DNA follows: TGCGCCAGCAGCGACTACCGGGACAGGGTCAATGAGCAGTTCTTC. It encodes CASSDYRDRVNEQFF.

This clonotype was found many times. The chain carries TRBV18 and TRBJ2-1, with 7 nucleotides matching TRBD1. CDR3 length: 15 residues. CDR1 is KGHSH and CDR2 is LQKENI in the germline V gene. V lost 3 bases and J lost 0; bases outside the gene matches: 2. CDR3 in DNA: TGTGCCAGCTCACCGGGACAGAGCTCCTACAATGAGCAGTTCTTC. It codes for CASSPGQSSYNEQFF.

The chain uses TRBV5-1 and TRBJ2-5; D could derive from TRBD1 or TRBD2 (6 bases each). This CDR3 has 15 residues. Germline assignment: CDR1 SGHRS and CDR2 YFSETQ. The ends were cut back, 4 bases at V and 0 bases at J, with 13 bases in the middle. The CDR3 bases are TGCGCCAGCAGCACCACGGGGGCCTACCAAGAGACCCAGTACTTC. Its protein product is CASSTTGAYQETQYF.

This clonotype has more than one count but fewer than ten. The V and J genes are TRBV7-9 and TRBJ2-5; D possibly uses TRBD1 or TRBD2 (5 bases each). Trimming left V 5 bases short and J 4 bases short, with 14 bases between. The CDR3 has 14 amino acids. Germline-derived CDR1 and CDR2 are SEHNR and FQNEAQ (reference sequence). The CDR3 nucleotides read TGTGCCAGCAGCCACCGGGACGCGAGAGAGACCCAGTACTTC. Translated, it gives CASSHRDARETQYF.

This sequence joins TRBV7-9 and TRBJ2-7; maybe TRBD1 (6 bases). Trimming cost V 5 bases and J 4 bases, with 15 bases left between them. CDR1 and CDR2 (germline): SEHNR, FQNEAQ (reference sequence). The CDR3 totals 14 residues. The CDR3: CASSPSTGRYEQYF. The CDR3 DNA sequence: TGTGCCAGCAGCCCCTCGACAGGAAGGTACGAGCAGTACTTC.

There are a few counts of this clonotype. This chain uses TRBV7-9 with TRBJ2-5; no reliable D call. V shed 4 bases and J shed 3 bases, with 9 bases lying between them. Germline assignment: CDR1 SEHNR and CDR2 FQNEAQ (reference sequence). The CDR3 runs 13 residues. The CDR3 loop reads CASSYGSEETQYF. CDR3 bases: TGTGCCAGCAGCTACGGGTCCGAAGAGACCCAGTACTTC.